This TCR beta chain was identified in a study of PD-1 blockade in classical Hodgkin lymphoma. Across the whole study: Patients in the cohort were put on intravenous nivolumab, 3 mg/kg every 2 weeks. Whole-study results and caveats: As was reported, newly diagnosed patients showed lower baseline TCR diversity than healthy donors did.

Every one of the patients relapsed after autologous stem cell transplantation (brentuximab vedotin exposure was variable). Of note for this clone: Its cognate antigen is unknown.

This CDR3 comprises 14 residues. Per germline, CDR1 LNHDA and CDR2 SQIVND (reference sequence). V was cut by 1 base and J by 4 bases, with 11 bases left in between. Assay: immunoSEQ multiplex PCR; the TCRdb copy retains only in-frame clones and omits some. The top ten clones hold approximately 2.8% of a sample with about 98,000 clones, roughly 92% of them seen once. The chain employs TRBV19 and TRBJ2-7, with D maybe TRBD1 (5 bases). The sequence derives from a human donor with classical Hodgkin lymphoma. The starting material was peripheral blood mononuclear cells (PBMCs), obtained at baseline. This chain's CDR3 is CASSIGRVGYEQYF. Here the CDR3 DNA reads TGTGCCAGTAGTATAGGCAGGGTGGGATACGAGCAGTACTTC.